Shown below are 25 T cell receptor beta chains from a single sample sequenced in a study of blood T cell repertoires in COVID-19. Libraries were prepared by immunoSEQ multiplex PCR; TCRdb keeps only in-frame clonotypes and omits some of them. Seen here are tens of thousands of clones, roughly nine tenths observed once, and the top ten hold 15% to 20%. Sequenced material: peripheral blood. The receptors were gathered from a man aged 55 to 70 with active or convalescent COVID-19.

The chain links TRBV20-1 to TRBJ1-1; TRBD1 agrees at 8 bases. The length of the CDR3 is 11 residues. CDR1 is DFQATT, CDR2 SNEGSKA, per germline (reference sequence). Trimming removed 6 bases from V and 10 bases from J; junction bases left unmatched: 7. The CDR3 DNA sequence: TGCAGTGCCACGGACAGGGAGGCAGCTTTCTTT. Encoded protein: CSATDREAAFF.

V usage is TRBV3-1 (or the pseudogene TRBV3-2) and J usage is TRBJ1-2; no definite D call. Trimming cost V 3 bases and J 0 bases, with 11 bases left between them. The length of the CDR3 is 15 residues. CDR1 is LGHDT, CDR2 YNNKEL, per germline (reference sequence). DNA for the CDR3: TGTGCCAGCAGCCACCGCGCACGGTCTAACTATGGCTACACCTTC. It codes for CASSHRARSNYGYTF.

The gene calls are TRBV11-2 and TRBJ1-1; 7 bases agree with TRBD1. Germline-derived CDR1 and CDR2 are SGHAT and FQNNGV. CDR3 length equals 12 residues. V was pared by 3 bases and J by 10 bases, with 5 bases of the junction left unmatched. The CDR3 loop reads CASSLARQGAFF. CDR3 DNA sequence: TGTGCCAGCAGCTTGGCCCGACAGGGAGCTTTCTTT. The variable domain in full, completed from reference TRBV11-2 and TRBJ1-1, reads EAGVAQSPRYKIIEKRQSVAFWCNPISGHATLYWYQQILGQGPKLLIQFQNNGVVDDSQLPKDRFSAERLKGVDSTLKIQPAKLEDSAVYLCASSLARQGAFFGQGTRLTVV.

This chain connects TRBV19 to TRBJ2-6; D possibly corresponds to TRBD2 (6 bases). Per germline, CDR1 LNHDA and CDR2 SQIVND (reference sequence). The CDR3 sequence is 17 residues long. The V end was cut by 4 bases, the J end by 3 bases, with 16 bases between. The CDR3 nucleotides are TGTGCCAGTAGTACTATAAGGGAGGCTTATGGGGCCAACGTCCTGACTTTC. It is translated as CASSTIREAYGANVLTF.

This clone appeared a few times. The CDR3: CATSDPGQVIDEQFF. CDR3 DNA sequence: TGTGCCACCAGTGATCCGGGACAGGTGATCGATGAGCAGTTCTTC. The chain carries TRBV24-1 and TRBJ2-1; 8 bases fit TRBD1. This CDR3 is built from 15 residues. With V trimmed by 3 bases and J by 8 bases, 8 bases remained unmatched. Germline values: CDR1 KGHDR, CDR2 SFDVKD.

The V gene is TRBV6-5, the J gene TRBJ1-5; D may be TRBD1 (5 bases). The CDR3 contains 15 residues. Trimming left V 2 bases short and J 1 base short, with 9 bases between. Germline assignment: CDR1 MNHEY and CDR2 SVGAGI. This chain's CDR3 is CASSYTGGSNQPQHF. The CDR3 DNA is TGTGCCAGCAGTTACACAGGAGGGAGCAATCAGCCCCAGCATTTT.

This chain connects TRBV30 to TRBJ2-7; 9 bases align to TRBD1. CDR1 and CDR2 from the germline V gene are GTSNPN and SVGIG (reference sequence). This CDR3 is 16 amino acids long. V dropped 5 bases and J dropped 6; count of bases not matched to a gene: 17. The chain's CDR3 is CAWVKRFGTGSAEQYF. As DNA, the CDR3 is TGTGCCTGGGTGAAGAGGTTCGGGACAGGGAGTGCCGAGCAGTACTTC.

This clone was detected once. The rearrangement joins TRBV10-3 to TRBJ2-5; D is possibly TRBD2 (6 bases). The V gene lost 0 bases and the J gene lost 4 bases, with 9 bases spanning the gap. The length of the CDR3 is 14 residues. Germline V lookup: CDR1 ENHRY, CDR2 SYGVKD. The CDR3 here is CAISESGSGETQYF. The CDR3 nucleotides are TGTGCCATCAGTGAGTCAGGTAGCGGAGAGACCCAGTACTTC.

The chain recombines TRBV20-1 with TRBJ1-1, with D uncertain. The V end lost 5 bases, the J end lost 11 bases, and 15 bases lay between the germline ends. CDR3 length: 11 amino acids. Germline V lookup: CDR1 DFQATT, CDR2 SNEGSKA (reference sequence). The CDR3 DNA is TGCAGTGCTTCCCAGGTGGGGAGGGCTTTCTTT. This translates into CSASQVGRAFF.

The genes are TRBV7-9 and TRBJ2-2, with TRBD2 identical over 7 bases. CDR3 length: 16 residues. Germline lookup yields CDR1 SEHNR and CDR2 FQNEAQ (reference sequence). The ends lost 7 bases at V and 3 bases at J; junction bases unmatched: 11. The CDR3 DNA reads TGTGCCAGCATCGAGATCACTAGCGTTGACACCGGGGAGCTGTTTTTT. Amino acid sequence: CASIEITSVDTGELFF.

This chain links TRBV7-2 with TRBJ2-1; weak D call: TRBD1 (6 bases). Germline assignment: CDR1 SGHTA and CDR2 FQGNSA. CDR3 size: 16 residues. The V gene lost 5 bases and the J gene lost 1 base, with 15 bases spanning the gap. The DNA of the CDR3 is TGTGCCAGCAGCCCCCAGGGGTCTGGATCCTACAATGAGCAGTTCTTC. As protein: CASSPQGSGSYNEQFF. Using reference TRBV7-2 and TRBJ2-1 for the parts outside the CDR3, the full variable domain is GAGVSQSPSNKVTEKGKDVELRCDPISGHTALYWYRQSLGQGLEFLIYFQGNSAPDKSGLPSDRFSAERTGGSVSTLTIQRTQQEDSAVYLCASSPQGSGSYNEQFFGPGTRLTVL.

This clone was counted a few times. The CDR3, as DNA: TGCGCCAGCAGCTTGGGTTCCAGCGGGGGGACCTACGAGCAGTACTTC. This codes for CASSLGSSGGTYEQYF. The genes are TRBV5-1 and TRBJ2-7; 9 bases align to TRBD2. The CDR3 totals 16 residues. Germline lookup yields CDR1 SGHRS and CDR2 YFSETQ. With 0 bases clipped from V and 2 bases from J, the junction kept 6 bases outside the gene matches.

The rearrangement links TRBV18 to TRBJ1-5; D is unclear. This CDR3 is 15 amino acids long. With 3 bases removed from V and 1 base from J, the gap between germline ends came to 10 bases. The germline CDR1 and CDR2 sequences are KGHSH and LQKENI. CDR3 in amino acids: CASSPGAISNQPQHF. The CDR3 bases are TGTGCCAGCTCACCGGGAGCTATAAGCAATCAGCCCCAGCATTTT.

The CDR3 is CVRSFMSRGNNSPLHF. The CDR3 DNA reads as TGTGTCAGAAGCTTTATGTCAAGGGGCAATAATTCACCCCTCCACTTT. The chain has TRBV7-5 and TRBJ1-6; the table gives TRBD1 as D, unverified against the DNA. TRBV7-5 is given as a pseudogene. This CDR3 contains 16 residues.

The rearrangement joins TRBV19 to TRBJ1-5; 8 bases fit TRBD1. The CDR3 runs 13 residues. The ends lost 5 bases at V and 6 bases at J; junction bases unmatched: 3. Germline values: CDR1 LNHDA, CDR2 SQIVND (reference sequence). CDR3 region: CASSQDRVQPQHF. As DNA, the CDR3 is TGTGCCAGTAGTCAGGACAGGGTTCAGCCCCAGCATTTT.

The chain has TRBV6-4 and TRBJ2-2, with D maybe TRBD2 (7 bases). Germline V gene sequence: CDR1 MRHNA, CDR2 SNTAGT. Between the trimmed V and J ends, which lost 5 bases and 4 bases, there was a span of 11 bases. The CDR3 runs 14 residues. The CDR3 DNA sequence: TGTGCCAGCAGTTCGGGGGGCATCACCGGGGAGCTGTTTTTT. Translation gives CASSSGGITGELFF.

V is TRBV4-2 and J is TRBJ2-5, with D possibly TRBD2 on 6 matching bases. Germline V CDR1 and CDR2: LGHNA, YNFKEQ. V was clipped by 0 bases and J by 5 bases, with 7 bases between them. The CDR3 has 13 amino acids. CDR3: CASSQDRGETQYF. CDR3 coding DNA: TGTGCCAGCAGCCAAGATCGGGGGGAGACCCAGTACTTC.

This clone was counted a single time. The genes are TRBV28 and TRBJ2-2, with a tentative D call TRBD1 (7 bases). CDR1 MDHEN and CDR2 SYDVKM come from the germline V gene. The CDR3 sequence is 13 residues long. Trimming stripped 7 bases from V and 5 bases from J, with 11 bases between. CDR3 protein: CASKQGGTGELFF. For the CDR3, the DNA is TGTGCCAGCAAGCAGGGGGGAACCGGGGAGCTGTTTTTT.

The chain is built from TRBV19 and TRBJ2-1, with 10 bases lining up with TRBD2. CDR3 size: 15 residues. Unmatched junction bases numbered 6, after V lost 7 bases and J lost 3 bases. Germline V lookup: CDR1 LNHDA, CDR2 SQIVND (reference sequence). The CDR3 reads CASTPIAGGYNEQFF. The CDR3 region has the DNA TGTGCCAGTACCCCCATAGCGGGGGGCTACAATGAGCAGTTCTTC.

V and J are TRBV30 and TRBJ1-5, with D uncertain. V was shortened by 2 bases and J by 1 base, with 9 bases between the two germline ends. CDR3 size: 14 residues. Germline V gene lookup returns CDR1 GTSNPN and CDR2 SVGIG (reference sequence). The CDR3 coding sequence is TGTGCCTGGAGTTGGGAGGGAAGCAATCAGCCCCAGCATTTT. Translated, it gives CAWSWEGSNQPQHF.

The rearrangement links TRBV7-9 to TRBJ2-3; 7 bases line up with TRBD2. CDR3 length: 13 amino acids. The V and J ends lost 10 bases and 6 bases, in that order; junction bases with no gene match: 10. Germline lookup yields CDR1 SEHNR and CDR2 FQNEAQ (reference sequence). CDR3 region: CATSGGLPDTQYF. CDR3 in DNA: TGTGCCACCTCGGGAGGACTGCCGGATACGCAGTATTTT.

This sequence joins TRBV28 and TRBJ1-2; D gene ambiguous. V gave up 1 base and J gave up 8 bases, with 26 bases separating them. Germline lookup yields CDR1 MDHEN and CDR2 SYDVKM. CDR3 length: 18 amino acids. The CDR3 here is CASSLSHREQHRLRGYTF. CDR3 in DNA: TGTGCCAGCAGTTTATCGCACCGGGAACAACACCGTTTAAGGGGCTACACCTTC.

This sequence joins TRBV5-4 and TRBJ2-7, with TRBD1 as a possible D gene (6 bases). V lost 1 base, J lost 5 bases, and 13 bases lay in between. The CDR3 is 14 amino acids. CDR1 is SGHNT and CDR2 is YYREEE in the germline V gene (reference sequence). The CDR3 bases are TGTGCCAGCAGCTTGTCGCAGGGGAGCCACGAGCAGTACTTC. Its protein product is CASSLSQGSHEQYF.

This clone has only one observation. The chain couples TRBV21-1 to TRBJ1-1; the DNA was not used to check the table's D call, TRBD1. TRBV21-1 is an annotated pseudogene. The CDR3 loop spans 15 amino acids. The CDR3: CASSKVDQKNTEAFF. The CDR3 coding sequence is TGTGCCAGCAGCAAAGTTGATCAGAAGAACACTGAAGCTTTCTTT.

This clone was seen a handful of times. Different DNA sequences within this sample yield the same CDR3. The chain combines TRBV5-1 with TRBJ2-3; 8 positions match TRBD1. Germline V gives CDR1 SGHRS, CDR2 YFSETQ. The CDR3 covers 14 residues. J was trimmed by 3 bases and V by 4 bases; bases with no gene match: 4. The chain's CDR3 is CASSPGQGTDTQYF. The CDR3 region has the DNA TGCGCCAGCAGCCCAGGACAGGGTACAGATACGCAGTATTTT. The full variable domain, rest sourced from reference TRBV5-1 and TRBJ2-3, is KAGVTQTPRYLIKTRGQQVTLSCSPISGHRSVSWYQQTPGQGLQFLFEYFSETQRNKGNFPGRFSGRQFSNSRSEMNVSTLELGDSALYLCASSPGQGTDTQYFGPGTRLTVL.